One sample yielded the 8 T cell receptor beta chains listed below, sequenced in a study of T cell responses to AZD1222 COVID-19 vaccine. Sequencing used immunoSEQ multiplex PCR; TCRdb keeps in-frame clones, though not all of them. The sample consists of 50,000 to 60,000 clones, about 87% of them appearing once. This sample comprised peripheral blood, obtained on day 0 of AZD1222 vaccination. The receptors were gathered from an adult in good health.

The chain employs TRBV4-2 and TRBJ1-3, with unresolved D. V lost 0 bases and J 4 bases, leaving 19 bases between the germline ends. Germline V CDR1 and CDR2: LGHNA, YNFKEQ. The CDR3 contains 18 residues. CDR3 sequence: CASSQEPGRGNTGNTIYF. In DNA, the CDR3 is TGTGCCAGCAGCCAAGAGCCGGGTCGGGGAAATACCGGAAACACCATATATTTT.

This chain uses TRBV4-3 with TRBJ2-1; 8 bases align to TRBD1. J gave up 4 bases and V 4 bases, and 9 bases lay outside the gene matches. The CDR3 is 16 residues long. In germline, CDR1 is LGHNA, CDR2 YSLEER. CDR3 DNA: TGCGCCAGCAGCCGCGCAGGGGGCACGGGGTACAATGAGCAGTTCTTC. Translated: CASSRAGGTGYNEQFF.

DNA for the CDR3: TGCGCCAGCAAGCGTGAAGGGACAGGGGGCTACGAGCAGTACTTC. As protein: CASKREGTGGYEQYF. The rearrangement joins TRBV5-1 to TRBJ2-7; 11 nucleotides line up with TRBD1. The ends lost 6 bases at V and 3 bases at J; junction bases unmatched: 8. The CDR3 runs to 15 residues. Per germline, CDR1 SGHRS and CDR2 YFSETQ.

The chain is built from TRBV6-5 and TRBJ1-3; D not certain. The CDR3 covers 13 residues. V was trimmed by 6 bases and J by 4 bases, leaving 10 bases between them. Germline assignment: CDR1 MNHEY and CDR2 SVGAGI. The CDR3 nucleotides read TGTGCCAGCAGATCGGGTACAGGAAACACCATATATTTT. Translated, it gives CASRSGTGNTIYF.

This clone was picked up one time. The J gene is TRBJ2-5, the V gene TRBV28; 9 nucleotides agree with TRBD1. Germline CDR1 reads MDHEN; CDR2 reads SYDVKM. CDR3 length equals 13 residues. V was clipped by 6 bases and J by 4 bases; unmatched bases: 3. CDR3 DNA: TGTGCCAGCAGCCGGGGACAGGGAGAGACCCAGTACTTC. It specifies CASSRGQGETQYF. Complete variable domain (other parts from reference TRBV28 and TRBJ2-5): DVKVTQSSRYLVKRTGEKVFLECVQDMDHENMFWYRQDPGLGLRLIYFSYDVKMKEKGDIPEGYSVSREKKERFSLILESASTNQTSMYLCASSRGQGETQYFGPGTRLLVL.

The chain couples TRBV25-1 to TRBJ2-5; TRBD1 or TRBD2 may be the D gene (5 bases each). Germline values: CDR1 MGHDK, CDR2 SYGVNS. This CDR3 region has 15 residues. With 1 base removed from V and 7 bases from J, the gap between germline ends came to 16 bases. As DNA, the CDR3 is TGTGCCAGCAGTGAATGGGTAGGGGACGCAGGGACCCAGTACTTC. The encoded protein is CASSEWVGDAGTQYF.

The chain employs TRBV7-3 and TRBJ2-2; TRBD1 aligns across 8 bases. V lost 0 bases to trimming and J lost 2 bases; unmatched junction nucleotides: 8. From germline, CDR1 is SGHTA and CDR2 FQGTGA. CDR3 length: 18 residues. The CDR3 loop reads CASSLTPPGTGNTGELFF. In DNA, the CDR3 is TGTGCCAGCAGCTTAACGCCCCCAGGGACAGGAAACACCGGGGAGCTGTTTTTT.

A note on this clone: A read error may account for a junction end that differs from germline. The rearrangement uses TRBV2 and TRBJ2-7; TRBD1 aligns across 7 bases. Germline V gives CDR1 SNHLY, CDR2 FYNNEI. This CDR3 region has 10 residues. The CDR3 loop is CASSPGQWSF. Here the CDR3 DNA reads TGTGCCAGCAGCCCGGGACAGTGGAGCTTC. Full variable domain (missing parts from reference TRBV2 and TRBJ2-7): EPEVTQTPSHQVTQMGQEVILRCVPISNHLYFYWYRQILGQKVEFLVSFYNNEISEKSEIFDDQFSVERPDGSNFTLKIRSTKLEDSAMYFCASSPGQWSFGPGTRLTVT.